The subject of this entry is one T cell receptor (beta chain). Which antigen it targets is not known. Base qualities are not provided; no much larger clone lies one nucleotide away. This entry belongs to a study of shared clonotypes between healthy human individuals (dated by TCRdb to 2018 to 2020). As for the study more broadly: The cohort included a few men and a couple of women between 18 and 49 years of age. For each donor, CD4 naive and CD4 memory were each given three plates, CD8 naive was given two plates, and CD8 memory was given one plate. To estimate repertoire size and how much clonotype sharing occurs between individuals, the study deeply sequenced the blood TCR repertoires of five healthy adults. Different laboratories and diverse techniques were used to prepare libraries and sequence TCR repertoires, to increase sequencing depth and limit assay-specific biases. Per donor, leukapheresis produced somewhere between about 0.9 and 10 billion PBMCs. What the work shows at the level of the full study, not this receptor alone: Naive subsets generally had larger estimated clonotype richness than memory subsets. Compared with non-shared clonotypes, the clonotypes found in all four sorted-subset donors had higher generation probabilities. Because the study included a small number of donors, the genetic and exposure-history diversity represented was limited. Based on pairwise subsampling, the degree of clonotype sharing among donors was expected to be affected by sequencing depth. Sampling was restricted to blood, and TCR repertoires in tissue are likely to differ from TCR repertoires in blood. Sharing across a few donors was observed for about 4.8% of naive CD4, 3% to 3.5% of naive CD8, 2% to 2.5% of memory CD4, and about 0.4% of memory CD8 clonotypes. Rarefaction of sorted-subset datasets indicated incomplete sequencing despite the large sequencing depth.

CD8 naive samples were obtained by positive selection for CCR7 among CD45RO-negative cells, yielding a CD45RA+CCR7+ population from which TemRA cells were excluded. The donors were healthy, HIV-negative adults who had no recently reported acute infections or vaccinations. All donors were Caucasian adults living in Nashville, Tennessee, USA. Blood was obtained by leukapheresis, after which PBMCs were separated by Ficoll-Histopaque density gradient centrifugation and cryopreserved in liquid nitrogen vapor phase. Purity and quantity of every magnetically sorted T cell population were checked by analytical flow cytometry. Each sorted fraction had its genomic DNA isolated and then quantified by UV absorbance on a Nanodrop 2000c. V gives up 4 bases and J gives up 2 bases, and the segment between their germline ends measures 13 bases. Its CDR3 holds 14 amino acids, cysteine through phenylalanine. Of all the DNA, just the CDR3 is kept, 42 bases in frame from base 1. From the germline V gene, CDR1 is SGHRS and CDR2 is YFSETQ.

TCR CDR3 regions were amplified from genomic DNA by multiplex PCR using the deep immunoSEQ assay. Extracted genomic DNA from each cell subset was distributed evenly across all wells of several immunoSEQ 96-well plates, and each plate was treated as a replicate. Each replicate PCR for sorted subsets received around 200 ng genomic DNA, equal to roughly 30,000 T cell genomes. The purified libraries were quantified using a Qubit 3.0 fluorometer, sized with a Bioanalyzer 2100, and then quantified again using the KAPA Library Quantification kit. Every immunoSEQ 96-well plate was sequenced on a separate single-read 150-cycle Illumina NextSeq 550 flow cell. As for the original processing: Because the immunoSEQ output included only junctional sequences and no quality scores, the filtering could not be the same as the filtering used for full-length reads. To assign V/J genes and CDR3, sequences were annotated against IMGT germline references using PyIR, a Python wrapper for IgBLAST v1.9. Reads were removed for weak V/J assignments (E-value above 1e-6), missing CDR3, stop codons, out-of-frame junctions, or ambiguous translated residues. V3J clonotypes were defined as sequences sharing the same inferred V gene, J gene, and CDR3 amino acid sequence. The percentage overlap between two repertoires was calculated by dividing the number of shared unique clonotypes by the size of the smaller repertoire. Three approaches were used to assess repertoire richness: RTK rarefaction, the Chao1 estimator, and Recon v2.1 estimates of unobserved clonotypes. Generation probabilities were computed with OLGA for all TCRbeta clonotypes obtained by the gDNA method from several donors. TCRdb retrieved this table from immuneACCESS and kept in-frame rearrangements only. Not all clones are present; in checked studies, unresolved V genes account for under half, and no reason is known for the remainder. That table gives V, J and clone size, and the DNA gave D and trimming. This sample holds millions of clones; approximately 94% were observed only once. The ten biggest clones cover 0.85% to 1.2% of the sample.

The sequenced sample was naive CD8+ T cells sorted from blood. The sample's cell subset or site label, in plain terms: CD45RA+CCR7+. The receptor's source is a man aged 18 to 30 in good health. The rearranged segments are TRBV5-1 and TRBJ2-7, with a tentative D gene TRBD1 over 5 matching bases. The DNA reads TGCGCCAGCAGCAAGACGACAGCAACCTACGAGCAGTACTTC. Its protein is CASSKTTATYEQYF.